This TCR beta chain emerged from a study of T cell repertoires in cytomegalovirus infection. MiXCR was run by TCRdb on the reads, yielding one entry per CDR3 protein. The repertoire includes under 300,000 distinct CDR3 sequences, around an eighth of them detected once, and approximately 1.6% sits in the top ten. The CDR3 runs to 15 residues. CDR1 is MNHEY, CDR2 SMNVEV, per germline (reference sequence). The V end lost 3 bases, the J end lost 3 bases, and 15 bases lay between the germline ends. This TCR derives from a human donor in good health (CMV status not recorded). Some clones in this sample may be carry-over from other donors' samples. Sequenced input: PBMCs. The V gene is TRBV27, the J gene TRBJ2-7; the D gene is possibly TRBD2 (6 bases). CDR3 protein: CASSFLGGAGYEQYF. The CDR3, as DNA: TGTGCCAGCAGTTTCCTGGGGGGAGCCGGCTACGAGCAGTACTTC.